These 13 T cell receptor beta chains were sequenced from one sample in a study of T-cell memory formation after mild COVID-19. One entry per CDR3 protein results from TCRdb running MiXCR on the 5' RACE reads. The profile covers about 450,000 distinct CDR3 sequences, with roughly a quarter appearing a single time and roughly 13% taken by the ten largest. Sample: PBMCs or a T cell subset sorted from them (not recorded which). These receptors all stem from an adult woman who had mild COVID-19 (a few samples of this study predate the infection). Cell type and time point are not known.

In this sample, this clonotype turned up a few times. The chain has TRBV7-9 and TRBJ2-5, with no clear D. The V end lost 1 base, the J end lost 4 bases, and 16 bases lay between the germline ends. CDR3 length equals 16 residues. Germline CDR1 and CDR2: SEHNR and FQNEAQ (reference sequence). CDR3 bases: TGTGCCAGCAGCTTAGGGGTGACCGCCCGTGGAGAGACCCAGTACTTC. It specifies CASSLGVTARGETQYF.

This chain joins TRBV4-1 and TRBJ1-2; no firm D call. The V end lost 2 bases, the J end lost 0 bases, and 13 bases lay between the germline ends. This CDR3 has 16 residues. The V gene's germline CDR1 is MGHRA and CDR2 YSYEKL. CDR3 region: CASSQSSAATNYGYTF. The DNA of the CDR3 is TGCGCCAGCAGCCAATCTAGCGCTGCTACTAACTATGGCTACACCTTC.

This clonotype has a count of ten or more. The gene calls are TRBV29-1 and TRBJ2-1; the match to TRBD1 covers 12 bases. The CDR3 totals 16 residues. Trimming cost V 7 bases and J 5 bases; bases outside gene matches: 12. Germline-derived CDR1 and CDR2 are SQVTM and ANQGSEA. DNA of the CDR3: TGCAGCGCCGGACCCCCGGGACAGGGGGCCCACAATGAGCAGTTCTTC. The encoded protein is CSAGPPGQGAHNEQFF.

The DNA for the CDR3 is TGTGCCACCCCCCGGGACACCAAATCCCTAGACACTGAAGCTTTCTTT. Translated: CATPRDTKSLDTEAFF. This sequence joins TRBV2 and TRBJ1-1, with D perhaps matching TRBD1 (6 bases). The germline gives CDR1 SNHLY, CDR2 FYNNEI. Trimming pared 10 bases from V and 3 bases from J, leaving 24 bases between. This CDR3 region has 16 residues.

This chain links TRBV5-1 with TRBJ2-7; 7 nucleotides line up with TRBD1. Germline lookup yields CDR1 SGHRS and CDR2 YFSETQ. The CDR3 extends over 15 amino acids. With 4 bases clipped from V and 1 base from J, the junction kept 8 bases outside the gene matches. CDR3 coding DNA: TGCGCCAGCAGCCAAGCCCCAGGGGGATCCTACGAGCAGTACTTC. This codes for CASSQAPGGSYEQYF.

The chain couples TRBV7-6 to TRBJ2-7, with no clear D. The CDR3 consists of 8 residues. The V gene lost 3 bases and the J gene lost 10 bases, with 1 base spanning the gap. Germline V gene lookup returns CDR1 SGHVS and CDR2 FNYEAQ. The DNA for the CDR3 is TGTGCCAGCAGCTTCCAGTACTTC. Encoded protein: CASSFQYF.

The sample holds a few counts of this clonotype. V is TRBV12-3 or TRBV12-4 and J is TRBJ1-1; possibly TRBD1 for D (6 bases). V dropped 3 bases and J dropped 4 bases, with 18 bases sitting between them. The CDR3 consists of 16 residues. This CDR3 reads CASSLNRERWGTEAFF. The CDR3 DNA reads as TGTGCCAGCAGTTTGAACAGGGAGCGGTGGGGCACTGAAGCTTTCTTT.

The CDR3 nucleotides are TGTGCCAGCTCACCACGGACTAGCGGGAGTGGTGATACGCAGTATTTT. Translated, it gives CASSPRTSGSGDTQYF. The genes are TRBV18 and TRBJ2-3; 13 bases map to TRBD2. CDR3 length equals 16 residues. The V gene end was trimmed by 1 base and the J gene end by 6 bases; junction bases not matched to a gene: 4. The germline V gene has CDR1 KGHSH and CDR2 LQKENI.

CDR3 protein: CASSFGSGRDTQYF. DNA of the CDR3: TGCGCCAGCAGCTTCGGGTCCGGTCGGGATACGCAGTATTTT. The chain couples TRBV5-1 to TRBJ2-3; D uncertain. CDR1 SGHRS and CDR2 YFSETQ come from the germline V gene. Trimming removed 2 bases at V and 6 bases at J, with 13 bases between. The CDR3 runs 14 residues.

In its sample, this clonotype was seen a few times. The chain uses TRBV6-1 and TRBJ2-7; TRBD2 is a possible D gene (5 bases). The CDR3 sequence is 12 residues long. Germline V lookup: CDR1 MNHNS, CDR2 SASEGT. V was shortened by 10 bases and J by 3 bases, with 13 bases between the two germline ends. CDR3 nucleotides: TGTGCCATTAAACAGCGGCGCTACGAGCAGTACTTC. As protein: CAIKQRRYEQYF.

The chain uses TRBV9 and TRBJ2-3; 12 bases match TRBD2. Germline assignment: CDR1 SGDLS and CDR2 YYNGEE. The V gene end was trimmed by 0 bases and the J gene end by 3 bases; junction bases not matched to a gene: 5. The CDR3 covers 17 residues. The CDR3 DNA is TGTGCCAGCAGCGTAGGTCTAGCGGGGGGGCGTACAGATACGCAGTATTTT. It specifies CASSVGLAGGRTDTQYF. The variable domain in full, with the rest retrieved from reference TRBV9 and TRBJ2-3, is DSGVTQTPKHLITATGQRVTLRCSPRSGDLSVYWYQQSLDQGLQFLIQYYNGEERAKGNILERFSAQQFPDLHSELNLSSLELGDSALYFCASSVGLAGGRTDTQYFGPGTRLTVL.

The rearrangement joins TRBV7-2 to TRBJ2-3, with 13 nucleotides matching TRBD2. The trim removed 5 bases at V and 6 bases at J, leaving 8 bases unmatched. The CDR3 runs to 16 residues. From germline, CDR1 is SGHTA and CDR2 FQGNSA. CDR3 sequence reads: CASSVGLAGVSDTQYF. CDR3 nucleotides: TGTGCCAGCAGCGTCGGACTAGCGGGAGTATCGGATACGCAGTATTTT.

The chain employs TRBV6-5 and TRBJ2-3, with 9 bases that match TRBD1. Trimming removed 5 bases from V and 1 base from J; junction bases left unmatched: 4. CDR3 length: 15 residues. Per germline, CDR1 MNHEY and CDR2 SVGAGI. The CDR3 DNA follows: TGTGCCAGCAGTAACAGGGGGCCAGGCACAGATACGCAGTATTTT. Its protein is CASSNRGPGTDTQYF.